These 15 T cell receptor beta chains were sequenced from one sample in a study of cytomegalovirus exposure and HLA in healthy donors. Profiling relied on immunoSEQ multiplex PCR, and the TCRdb table lists in-frame clones only, not all of them. The sample consists of roughly 330,000 clones, 87% of them appearing once. The sample consisted of PBMCs. These receptors came from a woman aged 30 to 39 in good health and CMV-seropositive.

This clone was counted once. The gene calls are TRBV6-5 and TRBJ2-7, with D tentatively TRBD2 (6 bases). The CDR3 covers 12 residues. Germline V gives CDR1 MNHEY, CDR2 SVGAGI. Trimming left V 2 bases short and J 6 bases short, with 8 bases between. The CDR3 DNA follows: TGTGCCAGCAGTTACGGAGGGGCCGAGCAGTACTTC. Amino acid sequence: CASSYGGAEQYF.

The chain links TRBV2 to TRBJ2-7; D is possibly TRBD1 (5 bases). With 3 bases removed from V and 9 bases from J, the gap between germline ends came to 15 bases. The germline gives CDR1 SNHLY, CDR2 FYNNEI. The CDR3 extends over 13 amino acids. CDR3 protein: CASSELIRALQYF. The CDR3 coding sequence is TGTGCCAGCAGTGAGCTGATCAGGGCCCTGCAGTACTTC.

J is TRBJ2-1 and V is TRBV27; 11 bases fit TRBD2. The CDR3 sequence is 14 residues long. V shed 8 bases, J shed 2 bases, and the junction held 2 bases outside the gene matches. In germline, CDR1 is MNHEY, CDR2 SMNVEV (reference sequence). CDR3 amino acids: CASGTSGAYNEQFF. The CDR3 DNA reads as TGTGCCAGCGGGACTAGCGGTGCCTACAATGAGCAGTTCTTC.

This clone was picked up one time. The genes are TRBV27 and TRBJ2-7; 10 bases are shared with TRBD2. The ends lost 6 bases at V and 7 bases at J; junction bases unmatched: 6. Per germline, CDR1 MNHEY and CDR2 SMNVEV (reference sequence). The CDR3 covers 13 residues. The CDR3 spells CASSPGLASEQYF. The CDR3 DNA sequence: TGTGCCAGCAGCCCGGGACTAGCGAGTGAGCAGTACTTC.

J is TRBJ1-1 and V is TRBV27; tentatively, D is TRBD1 (5 bases). The length of the CDR3 is 14 residues. The V gene lost 6 bases and the J gene lost 4 bases, with 15 bases spanning the gap. Germline V lookup: CDR1 MNHEY, CDR2 SMNVEV (reference sequence). The CDR3 reads CASSPRGLRTEAFF. The CDR3 DNA reads TGTGCCAGCAGCCCCCGGGGGTTGCGCACTGAAGCTTTCTTT.

This rearrangement joins TRBV7-2 to TRBJ2-5; TRBD2 matches 13 bases. This CDR3 is 19 amino acids long. With V trimmed by 4 bases and J by 5 bases, 16 bases remained unmatched. Germline loops: CDR1 SGHTA, CDR2 FQGNSA. CDR3 nucleotide sequence: TGTGCCAGCAGCTCAGATAGCGGAGTTCCGACTAGCGGGAGGGAGACCCAGTACTTC. This gives the protein CASSSDSGVPTSGRETQYF.

The genes are TRBV7-2 and TRBJ1-5, with 8 bases that match TRBD1. J was trimmed by 4 bases and V by 4 bases; bases with no gene match: 3. This CDR3 has 14 residues. CDR1 is SGHTA, CDR2 FQGNSA, per germline. The CDR3 here is CASSWDRPNQPQHF. CDR3 nucleotides: TGTGCCAGCAGCTGGGACAGGCCTAATCAGCCCCAGCATTTT.

V and J are TRBV5-1 and TRBJ2-5; TRBD2 agrees at 8 bases. Germline V CDR1 and CDR2: SGHRS, YFSETQ. CDR3 length equals 14 residues. J gave up 4 bases and V 4 bases, and 6 bases lay outside the gene matches. The CDR3 DNA is TGCGCCAGCAGCGGGCGGACTAGCAGAGAGACCCAGTACTTC. Its protein product is CASSGRTSRETQYF.

This clone was counted a single time. J is TRBJ1-1 and V is TRBV4-1, with D perhaps TRBD1 (5 bases). Germline CDR1 reads MGHRA; CDR2 reads YSYEKL. CDR3 length: 12 amino acids. Trimming took 7 bases from V and 4 from J, leaving 10 bases between them. The CDR3 loop is CASKGHGTEAFF. In DNA form, the CDR3 reads TGCGCCAGCAAAGGACACGGCACTGAAGCTTTCTTT.

V usage is TRBV7-6 and J usage is TRBJ2-6; D is unresolved. The CDR3 is 14 residues long. The germline V and J ends were trimmed by 5 bases and 2 bases, with 7 bases remaining between them. CDR1 SGHVS and CDR2 FNYEAQ come from the germline V gene. Here the CDR3 DNA reads TGTGCCAGCAGCGGGATCCCTGGGGCCAACGTCCTGACTTTC. Its translation: CASSGIPGANVLTF.

V is TRBV28 and J is TRBJ1-5; D might be TRBD1 (5 bases). The CDR3 runs to 16 residues. V lost 5 bases, J lost 6 bases, and 20 bases lay in between. CDR1 is MDHEN and CDR2 is SYDVKM in the germline V gene. The CDR3 is CASSRIMGGGTQPQHF. Here the CDR3 DNA reads TGTGCCAGCAGTCGCATCATGGGTGGGGGGACTCAGCCCCAGCATTTT.

The chain couples TRBV6-1 to TRBJ1-1; D uncertain. The CDR3 totals 14 residues. Looked up from germline, CDR1 is MNHNS and CDR2 is SASEGT. V was cut by 7 bases and J by 5 bases, with 17 bases left in between. The CDR3 nucleotides are TGTGCCAGCAAACGGCCCGCCGGTAGAACTGAAGCTTTCTTT. This translates into CASKRPAGRTEAFF.

The V call is TRBV6-1, the J call TRBJ2-1; 13 positions agree with TRBD2. Germline-derived CDR1 and CDR2 are MNHNS and SASEGT. This CDR3 contains 14 residues. V lost 7 bases and J lost 5; bases outside the gene matches: 2. The CDR3 protein is CASKTSGRNNEQFF. CDR3 sequence (DNA): TGTGCCAGCAAGACTAGCGGGAGGAACAATGAGCAGTTCTTC.

The rearrangement links TRBV28 to TRBJ2-7; D is unresolved. V gave up 6 bases and J gave up 6 bases, with 12 bases separating them. This CDR3 region has 12 residues. Germline CDR1 MDHEN, CDR2 SYDVKM. The CDR3 DNA reads as TGTGCCAGCAGCCGACTCTTGGCCGAGCAGTACTTC. Protein sequence: CASSRLLAEQYF.

The chain recombines TRBV28 with TRBJ1-2, with unresolved D. Looked up from germline, CDR1 is MDHEN and CDR2 is SYDVKM. The CDR3 runs to 11 residues. Deletions cut 8 bases from V and 7 bases from J, with 11 bases between. The CDR3 DNA reads as TGTGCCAGCCGTAGAGAAGGTGGCTACACCTTC. Amino acids: CASRREGGYTF.